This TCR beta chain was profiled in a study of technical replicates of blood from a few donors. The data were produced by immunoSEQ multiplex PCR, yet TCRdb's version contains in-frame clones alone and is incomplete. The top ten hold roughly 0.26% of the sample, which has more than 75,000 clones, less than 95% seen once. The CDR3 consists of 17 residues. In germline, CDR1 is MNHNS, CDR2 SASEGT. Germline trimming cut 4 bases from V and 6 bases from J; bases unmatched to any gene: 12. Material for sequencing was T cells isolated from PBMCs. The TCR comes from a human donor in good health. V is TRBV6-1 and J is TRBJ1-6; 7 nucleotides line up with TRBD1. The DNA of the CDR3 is TGTGCCAGCAGTGCCTACAGGGGTGTAAGGGCTAATTCACCCCTCCACTTT. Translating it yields CASSAYRGVRANSPLHF.